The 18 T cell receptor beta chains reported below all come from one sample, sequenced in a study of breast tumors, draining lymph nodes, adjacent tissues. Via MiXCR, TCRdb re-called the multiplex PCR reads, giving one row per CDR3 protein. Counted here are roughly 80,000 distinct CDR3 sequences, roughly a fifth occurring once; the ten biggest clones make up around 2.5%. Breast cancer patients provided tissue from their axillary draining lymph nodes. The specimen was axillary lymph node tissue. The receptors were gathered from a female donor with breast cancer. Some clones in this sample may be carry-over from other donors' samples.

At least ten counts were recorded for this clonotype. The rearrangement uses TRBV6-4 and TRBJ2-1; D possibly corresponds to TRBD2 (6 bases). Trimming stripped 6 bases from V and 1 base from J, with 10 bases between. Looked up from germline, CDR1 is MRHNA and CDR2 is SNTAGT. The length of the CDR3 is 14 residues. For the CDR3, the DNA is TGTGCCAGCAGCCCTAGCGCGTCCTACAATGAGCAGTTCTTC. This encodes CASSPSASYNEQFF.

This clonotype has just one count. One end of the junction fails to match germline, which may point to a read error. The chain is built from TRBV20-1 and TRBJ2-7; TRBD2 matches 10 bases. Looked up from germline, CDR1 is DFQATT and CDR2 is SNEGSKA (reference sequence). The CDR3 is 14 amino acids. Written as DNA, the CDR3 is TGCAGTGCTGCACTAGCGGGGCCCTCCTACGAGCAGTACTTT. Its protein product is CSAALAGPSYEQYF.

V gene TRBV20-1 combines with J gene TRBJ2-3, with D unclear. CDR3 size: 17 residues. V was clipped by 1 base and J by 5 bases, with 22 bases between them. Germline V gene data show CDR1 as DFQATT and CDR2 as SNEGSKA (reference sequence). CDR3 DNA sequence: TGCAGTGCTAGAGGTCTTACTTTCGACAAACCAGGAGATACGCAGTATTTT. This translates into CSARGLTFDKPGDTQYF.

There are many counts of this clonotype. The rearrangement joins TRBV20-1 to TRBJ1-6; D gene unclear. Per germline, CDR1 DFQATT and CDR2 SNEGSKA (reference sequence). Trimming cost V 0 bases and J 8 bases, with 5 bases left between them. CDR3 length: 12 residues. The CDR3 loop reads CSARDGYSPLHF. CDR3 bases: TGCAGTGCTAGAGATGGGTATTCACCCCTCCACTTT.

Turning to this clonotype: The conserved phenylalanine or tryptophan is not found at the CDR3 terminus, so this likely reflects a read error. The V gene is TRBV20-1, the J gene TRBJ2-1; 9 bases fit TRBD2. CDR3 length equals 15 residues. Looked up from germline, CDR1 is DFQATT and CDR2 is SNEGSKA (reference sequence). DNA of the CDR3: TGCGGTGCTAGAGATGGGGCGGGAGGGCCTAATGAGCAGTTCCTC. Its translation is CGARDGAGGPNEQFL.

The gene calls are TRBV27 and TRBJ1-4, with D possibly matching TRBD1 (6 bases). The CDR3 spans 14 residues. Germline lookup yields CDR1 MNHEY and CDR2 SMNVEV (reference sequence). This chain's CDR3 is CAAVPGRGSEKLFF. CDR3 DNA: TGTGCAGCAGTCCCGGGCAGGGGTAGTGAAAAACTGTTTTTT.

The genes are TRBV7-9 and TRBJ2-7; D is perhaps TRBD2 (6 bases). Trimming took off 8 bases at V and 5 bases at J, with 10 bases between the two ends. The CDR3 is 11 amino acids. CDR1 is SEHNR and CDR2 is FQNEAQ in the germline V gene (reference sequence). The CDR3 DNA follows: TGTGCCAGCGGGAGGTCGAACGAGCAGTACTTC. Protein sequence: CASGRSNEQYF.

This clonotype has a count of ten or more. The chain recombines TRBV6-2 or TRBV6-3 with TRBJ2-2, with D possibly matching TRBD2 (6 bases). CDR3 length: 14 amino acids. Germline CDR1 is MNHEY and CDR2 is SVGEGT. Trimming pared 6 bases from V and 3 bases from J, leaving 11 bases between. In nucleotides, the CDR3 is TGTGCCAGCAGGACTAGTGGGTACACCGGGGAGCTGTTTTTT. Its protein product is CASRTSGYTGELFF.

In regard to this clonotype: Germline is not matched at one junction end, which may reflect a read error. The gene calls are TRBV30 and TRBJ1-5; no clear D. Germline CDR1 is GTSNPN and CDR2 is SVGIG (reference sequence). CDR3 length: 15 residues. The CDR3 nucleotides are TGTGCCTGGGCTCAATTGGGAACTAGCAATCGGCCCCAGCATTTT. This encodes CAWAQLGTSNRPQHF. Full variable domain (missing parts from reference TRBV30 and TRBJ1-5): SQTIHQWPATLVQPVGSPLSLECTVEGTSNPNLYWYRQAAGRGLQLLFYSVGIGQISSEVPQNLSASRPQDRQFILSSKKLLLSDSGFYLCAWAQLGTSNRPQHFGDGTRLSIL.

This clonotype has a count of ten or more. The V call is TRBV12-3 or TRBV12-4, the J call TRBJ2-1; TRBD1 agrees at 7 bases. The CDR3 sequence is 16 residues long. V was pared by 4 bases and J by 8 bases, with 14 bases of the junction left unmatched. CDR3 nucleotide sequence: TGTGCCAGCAGTTCCATAAGCGGCAACCAGGGGGATGAGCAGTTCTTC. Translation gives CASSSISGNQGDEQFF.

This chain's CDR3 is CASRRQDTGELFF. CDR3 DNA: TGTGCCAGCAGAAGACAGGACACCGGGGAGCTGTTTTTT. The rearrangement links TRBV6-5 to TRBJ2-2, with TRBD1 as a possible D gene (6 bases). This CDR3 comprises 13 residues. CDR1 and CDR2 (germline): MNHEY, SVGAGI. Trimming left V 6 bases short and J 3 bases short, with 8 bases between.

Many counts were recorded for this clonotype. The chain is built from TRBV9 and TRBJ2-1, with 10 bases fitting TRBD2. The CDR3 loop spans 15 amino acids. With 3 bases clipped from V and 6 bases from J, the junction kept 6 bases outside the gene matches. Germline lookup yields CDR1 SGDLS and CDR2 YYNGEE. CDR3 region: CASSGTRTSGNEQFF. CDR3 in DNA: TGTGCCAGCAGCGGAACCCGGACTAGCGGCAATGAGCAGTTCTTC. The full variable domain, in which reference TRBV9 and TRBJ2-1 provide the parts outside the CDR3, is DSGVTQTPKHLITATGQRVTLRCSPRSGDLSVYWYQQSLDQGLQFLIQYYNGEERAKGNILERFSAQQFPDLHSELNLSSLELGDSALYFCASSGTRTSGNEQFFGPGTRLTVL.

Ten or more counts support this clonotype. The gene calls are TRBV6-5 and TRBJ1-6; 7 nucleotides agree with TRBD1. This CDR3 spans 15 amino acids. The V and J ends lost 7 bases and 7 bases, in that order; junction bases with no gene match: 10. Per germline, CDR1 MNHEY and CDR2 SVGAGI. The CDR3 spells CASTASTGRNSPLHF. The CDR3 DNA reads TGTGCCAGCACCGCTTCGACAGGGAGGAATTCACCCCTCCACTTT.

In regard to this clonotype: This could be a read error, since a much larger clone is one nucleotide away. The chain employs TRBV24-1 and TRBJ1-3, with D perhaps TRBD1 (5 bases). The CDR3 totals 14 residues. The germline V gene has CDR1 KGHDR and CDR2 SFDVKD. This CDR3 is CATSERGSGNAIYF. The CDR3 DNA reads TGTGCCACCAGTGAAAGGGGCTCTGGAAACGCCATATATTTT.

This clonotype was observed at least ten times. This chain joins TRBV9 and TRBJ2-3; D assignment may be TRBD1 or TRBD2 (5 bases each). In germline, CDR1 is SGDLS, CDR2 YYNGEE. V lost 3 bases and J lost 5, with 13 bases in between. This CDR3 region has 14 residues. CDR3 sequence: CASSGGPRGDTQYF. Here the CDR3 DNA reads TGTGCCAGCAGCGGAGGGCCGAGGGGAGATACGCAGTATTTT.

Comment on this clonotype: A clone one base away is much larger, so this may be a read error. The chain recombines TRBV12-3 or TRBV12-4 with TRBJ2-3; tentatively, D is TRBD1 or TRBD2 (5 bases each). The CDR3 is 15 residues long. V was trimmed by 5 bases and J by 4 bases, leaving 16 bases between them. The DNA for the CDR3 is TGTGCCAGCAGTCCGGGGAGTGGGGCCCCAGATACGCAGTATTTT. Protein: CASSPGSGAPDTQYF.

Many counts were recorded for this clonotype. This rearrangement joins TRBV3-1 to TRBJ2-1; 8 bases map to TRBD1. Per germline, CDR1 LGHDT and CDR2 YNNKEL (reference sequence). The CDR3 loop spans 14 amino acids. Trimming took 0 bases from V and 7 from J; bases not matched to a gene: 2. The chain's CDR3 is CASSQDNRGNEQFF. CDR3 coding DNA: TGTGCCAGCAGCCAAGATAACAGGGGGAATGAGCAGTTCTTC.

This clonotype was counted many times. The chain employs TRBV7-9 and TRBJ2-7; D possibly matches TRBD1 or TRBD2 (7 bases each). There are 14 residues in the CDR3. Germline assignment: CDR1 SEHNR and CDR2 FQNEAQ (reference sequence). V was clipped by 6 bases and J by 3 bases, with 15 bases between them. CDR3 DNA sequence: TGTGCCAGCAGTTGGGGGGGACAGCGCTACGAGCAGTACTTC. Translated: CASSWGGQRYEQYF.